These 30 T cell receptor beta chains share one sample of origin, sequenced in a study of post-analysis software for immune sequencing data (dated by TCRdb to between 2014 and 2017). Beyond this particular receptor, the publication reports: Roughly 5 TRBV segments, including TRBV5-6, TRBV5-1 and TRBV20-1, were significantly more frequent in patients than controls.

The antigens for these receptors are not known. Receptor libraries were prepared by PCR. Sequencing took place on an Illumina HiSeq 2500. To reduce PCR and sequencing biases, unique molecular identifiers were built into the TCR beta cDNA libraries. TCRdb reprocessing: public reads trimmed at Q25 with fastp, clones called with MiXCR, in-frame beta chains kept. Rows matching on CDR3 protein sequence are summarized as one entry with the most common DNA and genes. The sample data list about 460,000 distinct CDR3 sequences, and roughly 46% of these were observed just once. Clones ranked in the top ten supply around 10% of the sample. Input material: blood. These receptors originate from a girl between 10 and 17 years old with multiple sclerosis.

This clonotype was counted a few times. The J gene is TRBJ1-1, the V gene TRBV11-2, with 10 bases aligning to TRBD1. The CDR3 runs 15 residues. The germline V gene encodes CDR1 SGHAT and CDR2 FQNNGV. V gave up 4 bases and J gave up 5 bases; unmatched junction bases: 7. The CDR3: CASSSPGQGLTEAFF. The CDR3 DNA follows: TGTGCCAGCAGCTCACCGGGACAGGGGTTGACTGAAGCTTTCTTT.

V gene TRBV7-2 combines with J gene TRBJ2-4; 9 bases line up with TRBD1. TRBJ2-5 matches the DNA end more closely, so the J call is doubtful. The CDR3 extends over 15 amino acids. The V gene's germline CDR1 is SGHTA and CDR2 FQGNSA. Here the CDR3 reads CASSLRTGDGETQYF. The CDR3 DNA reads TGTGCCAGCAGCTTACGGACAGGGGATGGGGAGACCCAGTACTTC.

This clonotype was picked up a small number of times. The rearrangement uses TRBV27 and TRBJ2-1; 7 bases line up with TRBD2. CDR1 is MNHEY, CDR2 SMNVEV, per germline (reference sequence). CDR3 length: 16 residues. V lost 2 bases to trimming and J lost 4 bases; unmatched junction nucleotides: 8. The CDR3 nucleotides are TGTGCCAGCAGTTTAAGGTGGCTAGCGGAGTACAATGAGCAGTTCTTC. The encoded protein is CASSLRWLAEYNEQFF.

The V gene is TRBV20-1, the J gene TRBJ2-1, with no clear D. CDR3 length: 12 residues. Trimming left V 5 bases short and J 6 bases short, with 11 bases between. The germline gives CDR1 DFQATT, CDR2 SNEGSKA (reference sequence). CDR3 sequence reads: CSAEAVTNEQFF. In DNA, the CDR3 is TGCAGTGCTGAAGCCGTAACCAATGAGCAGTTCTTC.

The CDR3 reads CASSVEPGANVLTF. The CDR3 region has the DNA TGTGCCAGCAGTGTAGAGCCCGGGGCCAACGTCCTGACTTTC. The chain carries TRBV6-6 and TRBJ2-6; the D is unclear. V lost 5 bases, J lost 4 bases, and 9 bases lay in between. There are 14 residues in the CDR3. The germline V gene has CDR1 MNHNY and CDR2 SVGAGI (reference sequence).

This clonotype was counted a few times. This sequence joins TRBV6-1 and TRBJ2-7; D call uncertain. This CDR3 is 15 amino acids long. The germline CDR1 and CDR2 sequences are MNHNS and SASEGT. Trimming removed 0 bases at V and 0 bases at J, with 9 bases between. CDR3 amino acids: CASSEALESSYEQYF. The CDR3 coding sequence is TGTGCCAGCAGTGAAGCGCTCGAGAGCTCCTACGAGCAGTACTTC.

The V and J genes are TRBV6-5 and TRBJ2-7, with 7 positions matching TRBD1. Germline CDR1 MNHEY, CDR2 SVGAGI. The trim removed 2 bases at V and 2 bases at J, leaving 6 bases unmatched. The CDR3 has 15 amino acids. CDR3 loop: CASSYTGTGAYEQYF. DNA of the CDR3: TGTGCCAGCAGTTACACCGGAACAGGGGCCTACGAGCAGTACTTC.

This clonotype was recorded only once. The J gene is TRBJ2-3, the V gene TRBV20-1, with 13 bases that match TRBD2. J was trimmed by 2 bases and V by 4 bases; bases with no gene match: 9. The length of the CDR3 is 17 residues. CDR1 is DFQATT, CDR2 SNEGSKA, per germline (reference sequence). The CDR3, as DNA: TGCAGTGCTAACGGACTAGCGGGAGTTGGAGACACAGATACGCAGTATTTT. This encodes CSANGLAGVGDTDTQYF.

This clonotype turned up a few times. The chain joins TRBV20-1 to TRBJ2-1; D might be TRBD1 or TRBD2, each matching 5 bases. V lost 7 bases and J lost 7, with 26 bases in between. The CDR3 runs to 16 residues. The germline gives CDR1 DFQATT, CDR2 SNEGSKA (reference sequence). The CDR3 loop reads CSVRLHRDQGWNEQFF. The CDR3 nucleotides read TGCAGTGTTCGGCTCCACCGGGACCAAGGGTGGAATGAGCAGTTCTTC.

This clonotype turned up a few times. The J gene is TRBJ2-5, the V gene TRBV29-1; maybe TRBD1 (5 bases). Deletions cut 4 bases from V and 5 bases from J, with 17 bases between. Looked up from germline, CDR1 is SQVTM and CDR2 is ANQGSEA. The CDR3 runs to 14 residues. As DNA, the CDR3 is TGCAGCGTTGTTCGCCAGGACACGATGGAGACCCAGTACTTC. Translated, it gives CSVVRQDTMETQYF.

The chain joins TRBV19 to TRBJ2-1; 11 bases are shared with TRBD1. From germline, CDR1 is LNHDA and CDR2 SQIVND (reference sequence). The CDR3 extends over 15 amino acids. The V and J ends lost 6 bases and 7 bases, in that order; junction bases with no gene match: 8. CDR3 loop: CASRSGQGVWNEQFF. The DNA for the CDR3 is TGTGCCAGTAGATCGGGACAGGGGGTTTGGAATGAGCAGTTCTTC.

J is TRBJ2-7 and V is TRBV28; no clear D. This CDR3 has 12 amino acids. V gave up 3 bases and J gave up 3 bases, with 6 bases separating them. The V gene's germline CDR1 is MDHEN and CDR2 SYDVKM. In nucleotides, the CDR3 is TGTGCCAGCAGTTTTATTGGCTACGAGCAGTACTTC. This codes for CASSFIGYEQYF.

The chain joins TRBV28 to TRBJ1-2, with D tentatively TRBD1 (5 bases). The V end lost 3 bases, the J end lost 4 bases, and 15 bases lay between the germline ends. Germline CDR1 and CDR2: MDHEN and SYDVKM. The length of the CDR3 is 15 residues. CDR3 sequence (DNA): TGTGCCAGCAGTTTCGCGGGGCCTATGGGCTATGGCTACACCTTC. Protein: CASSFAGPMGYGYTF.

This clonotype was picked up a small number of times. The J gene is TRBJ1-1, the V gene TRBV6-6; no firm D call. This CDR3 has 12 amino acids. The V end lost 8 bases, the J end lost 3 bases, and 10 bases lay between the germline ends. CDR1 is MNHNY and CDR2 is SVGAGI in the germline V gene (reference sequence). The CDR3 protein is CASGEKDTEAFF. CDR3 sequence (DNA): TGTGCCAGCGGCGAAAAAGACACTGAAGCTTTCTTT.

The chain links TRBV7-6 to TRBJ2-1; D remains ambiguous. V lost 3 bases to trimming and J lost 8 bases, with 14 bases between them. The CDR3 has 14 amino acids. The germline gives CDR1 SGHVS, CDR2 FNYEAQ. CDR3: CASSLRFQGHEQFF. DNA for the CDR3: TGTGCCAGCAGCTTGCGTTTCCAAGGACATGAGCAGTTCTTC. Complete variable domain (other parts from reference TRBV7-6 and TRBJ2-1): GAGVSQSPRYKVTKRGQDVALRCDPISGHVSLYWYRQALGQGPEFLTYFNYEAQQDKSGLPNDRFSAERPEGSISTLTIQRTEQRDSAMYRCASSLRFQGHEQFFGPGTRLTVL.

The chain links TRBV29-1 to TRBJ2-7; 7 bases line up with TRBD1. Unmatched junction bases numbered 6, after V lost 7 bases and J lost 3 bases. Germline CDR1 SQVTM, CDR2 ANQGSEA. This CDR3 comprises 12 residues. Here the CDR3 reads CSARGQIYEQYF. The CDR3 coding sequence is TGCAGCGCAAGGGGACAGATCTACGAGCAGTACTTC.

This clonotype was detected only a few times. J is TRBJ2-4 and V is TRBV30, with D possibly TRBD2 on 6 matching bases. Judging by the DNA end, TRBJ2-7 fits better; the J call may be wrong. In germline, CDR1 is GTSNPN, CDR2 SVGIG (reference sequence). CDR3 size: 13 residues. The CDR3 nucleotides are TGTGCCTGGAGTGGGGGAGGCCCTTACGAGCAGTACTTC. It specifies CAWSGGGPYEQYF.

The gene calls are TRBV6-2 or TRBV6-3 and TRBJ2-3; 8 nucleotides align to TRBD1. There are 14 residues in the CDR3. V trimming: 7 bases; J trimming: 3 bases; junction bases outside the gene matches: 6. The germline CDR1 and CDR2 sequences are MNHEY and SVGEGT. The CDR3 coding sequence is TGTGCCAGCATCGCGGACAGGGAGACAGATACGCAGTATTTT. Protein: CASIADRETDTQYF.

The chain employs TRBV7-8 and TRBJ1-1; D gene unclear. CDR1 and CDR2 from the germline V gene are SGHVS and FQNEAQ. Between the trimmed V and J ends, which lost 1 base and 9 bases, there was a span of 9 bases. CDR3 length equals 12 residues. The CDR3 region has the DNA TGTGCCAGCAGCTTAGGGGCGGGAAAAGCTTTCTTT. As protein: CASSLGAGKAFF.

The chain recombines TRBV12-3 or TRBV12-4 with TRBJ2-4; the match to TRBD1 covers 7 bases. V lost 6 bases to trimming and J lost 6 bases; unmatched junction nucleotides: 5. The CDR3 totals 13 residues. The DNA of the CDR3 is TGTGCCAGCAGCATCCGGGACAGAAACATTCAGTACTTC. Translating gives CASSIRDRNIQYF.

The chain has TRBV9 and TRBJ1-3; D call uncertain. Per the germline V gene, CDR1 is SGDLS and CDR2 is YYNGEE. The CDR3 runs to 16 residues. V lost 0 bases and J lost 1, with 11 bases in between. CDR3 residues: CASSVDRAGSGNTIYF. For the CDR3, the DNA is TGTGCCAGCAGCGTAGATAGAGCGGGGTCTGGAAACACCATATATTTT.

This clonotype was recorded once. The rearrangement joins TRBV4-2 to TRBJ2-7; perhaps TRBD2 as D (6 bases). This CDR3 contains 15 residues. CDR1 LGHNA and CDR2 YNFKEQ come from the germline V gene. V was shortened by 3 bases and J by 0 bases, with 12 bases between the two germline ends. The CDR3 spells CASSQEGGPSYEQYF. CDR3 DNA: TGTGCCAGCAGCCAGGAGGGAGGCCCCTCCTACGAGCAGTACTTC.

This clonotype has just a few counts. The CDR3 sequence: CSGISQGIVETQYF. The CDR3 nucleotides read TGCAGCGGTATTTCTCAGGGGATCGTGGAGACCCAGTACTTC. J is TRBJ2-5 and V is TRBV29-1, with a tentative D call TRBD1 (6 bases). The CDR3 covers 14 residues. V lost 7 bases, J lost 5 bases, and 20 bases lay in between. Germline V CDR1 and CDR2: SQVTM, ANQGSEA.

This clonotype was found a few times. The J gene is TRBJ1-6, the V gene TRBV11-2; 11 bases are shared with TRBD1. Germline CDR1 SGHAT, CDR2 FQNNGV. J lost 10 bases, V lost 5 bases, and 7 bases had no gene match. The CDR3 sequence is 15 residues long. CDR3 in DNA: TGTGCCAGCAGCCCCCCGGGACAGGGGGGATCACCCCTCCACTTT. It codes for CASSPPGQGGSPLHF.

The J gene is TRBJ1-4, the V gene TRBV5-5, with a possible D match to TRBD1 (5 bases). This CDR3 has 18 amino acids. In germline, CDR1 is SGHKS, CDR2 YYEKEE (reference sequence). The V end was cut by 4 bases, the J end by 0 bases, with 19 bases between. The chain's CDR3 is CASSRPGGIRSTNEKLFF. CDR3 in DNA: TGTGCCAGCAGCCGCCCGGGGGGGATCCGGTCAACTAATGAAAAACTGTTTTTT. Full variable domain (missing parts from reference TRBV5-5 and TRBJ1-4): DAGVTQSPTHLIKTRGQQVTLRCSPISGHKSVSWYQQVLGQGPQFIFQYYEKEERGRGNFPDRFSARQFPNYSSELNVNALLLGDSALYLCASSRPGGIRSTNEKLFFGSGTQLSVL.

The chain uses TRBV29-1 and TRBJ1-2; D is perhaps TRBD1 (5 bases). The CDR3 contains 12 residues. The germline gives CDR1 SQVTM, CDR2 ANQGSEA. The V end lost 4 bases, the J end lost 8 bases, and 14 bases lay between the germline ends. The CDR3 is CSVGEGTQGYTF. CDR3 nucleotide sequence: TGCAGCGTTGGCGAGGGGACGCAGGGCTACACCTTC.

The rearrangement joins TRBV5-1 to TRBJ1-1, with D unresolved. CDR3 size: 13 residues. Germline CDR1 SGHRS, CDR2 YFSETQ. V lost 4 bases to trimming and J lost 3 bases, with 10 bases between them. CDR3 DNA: TGCGCCAGCAGCGCAGTCATAGACACTGAAGCTTTCTTT. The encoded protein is CASSAVIDTEAFF.

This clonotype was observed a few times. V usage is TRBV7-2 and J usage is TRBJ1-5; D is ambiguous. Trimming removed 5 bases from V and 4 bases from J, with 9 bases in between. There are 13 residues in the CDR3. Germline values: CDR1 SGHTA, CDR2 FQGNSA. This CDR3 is CASSPSGNQPQHF. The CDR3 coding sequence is TGTGCCAGCAGCCCCTCTGGGAATCAGCCCCAGCATTTT.

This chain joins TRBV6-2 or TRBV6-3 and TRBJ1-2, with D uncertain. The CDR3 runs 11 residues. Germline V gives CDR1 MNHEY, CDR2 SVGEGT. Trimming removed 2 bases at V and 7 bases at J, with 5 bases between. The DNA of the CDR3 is TGTGCCAGCAGTTACAGCAGTGGCTACACCTTC. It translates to CASSYSSGYTF.

CDR3 bases: TGCAGTGCTAGAGATCCTGCAGGAACCAGCGGGAGGACTATCAATGAGCAGTTCTTC. Translation gives CSARDPAGTSGRTINEQFF. V and J are TRBV20-1 and TRBJ2-1; TRBD2 matches at 9 bases. The CDR3 sequence is 19 residues long. With V trimmed by 0 bases and J by 6 bases, 18 bases remained unmatched. CDR1 is DFQATT, CDR2 SNEGSKA, per germline (reference sequence).